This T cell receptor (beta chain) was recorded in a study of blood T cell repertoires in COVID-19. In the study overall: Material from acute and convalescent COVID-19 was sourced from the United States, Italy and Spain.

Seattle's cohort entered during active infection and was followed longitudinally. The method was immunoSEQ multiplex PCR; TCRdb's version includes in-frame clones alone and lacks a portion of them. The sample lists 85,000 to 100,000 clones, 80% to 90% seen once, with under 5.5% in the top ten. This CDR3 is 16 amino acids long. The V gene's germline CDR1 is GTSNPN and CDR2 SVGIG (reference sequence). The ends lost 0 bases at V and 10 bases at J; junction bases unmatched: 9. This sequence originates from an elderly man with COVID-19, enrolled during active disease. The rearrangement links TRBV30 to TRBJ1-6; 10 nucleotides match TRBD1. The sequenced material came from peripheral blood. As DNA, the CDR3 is TGTGCCTGGAGTGTCAGACAGGGGGCGGGAGTATCACCCCTCCACTTT. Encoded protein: CAWSVRQGAGVSPLHF.